This TCR beta chain was recorded in a study of identical twins. Study-level findings and limits: Twin pairs' shared out-of-frame alpha sequences were enriched in low generation probability. Abundant cord blood beta clonotypes carried fewer insertions; memory repertoires showed none. Its conclusions, products of cross-sectional statistical analysis, did not come from following the same donors.

This clonotype showed up just a few times. The antigen is undetermined. A universal primer site arose from template switching, and cDNA bore unique molecular identifiers. MiXCR was run by TCRdb on the 5' RACE reads, yielding one entry per CDR3 protein. The sample has roughly 700,000 distinct CDR3 sequences; over 8.5% are singletons. The germline gives CDR1 KGHSH, CDR2 LQKENI. CDR3 length equals 15 residues. The V and J ends lost 0 bases and 4 bases respectively, with 12 bases between them. These data are also associated with another study on yellow fever vaccine responses in identical twins.

The receptor was isolated from a woman aged 18-35 years in good health. Sequencing was carried out using PBMCs. The V gene is TRBV18, the J gene TRBJ2-5; D ambiguous. For the CDR3, the DNA is TGTGCCAGCTCACCACCTTCTACAGCTCCAGAGACCCAGTACTTC. Its protein product is CASSPPSTAPETQYF.